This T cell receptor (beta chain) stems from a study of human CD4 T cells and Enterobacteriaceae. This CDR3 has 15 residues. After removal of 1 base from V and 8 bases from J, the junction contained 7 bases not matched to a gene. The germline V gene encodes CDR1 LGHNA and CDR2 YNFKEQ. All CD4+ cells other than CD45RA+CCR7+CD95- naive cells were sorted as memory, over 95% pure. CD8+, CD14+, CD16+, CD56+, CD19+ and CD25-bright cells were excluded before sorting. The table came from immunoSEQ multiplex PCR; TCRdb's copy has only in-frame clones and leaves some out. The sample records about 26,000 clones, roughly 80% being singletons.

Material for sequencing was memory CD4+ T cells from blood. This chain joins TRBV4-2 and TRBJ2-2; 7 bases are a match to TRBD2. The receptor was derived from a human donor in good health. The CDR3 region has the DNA TGTGCCAGCAGCCAAGTTGAACTAGCGATAGGGGAGCTGTTTTTT. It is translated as CASSQVELAIGELFF.